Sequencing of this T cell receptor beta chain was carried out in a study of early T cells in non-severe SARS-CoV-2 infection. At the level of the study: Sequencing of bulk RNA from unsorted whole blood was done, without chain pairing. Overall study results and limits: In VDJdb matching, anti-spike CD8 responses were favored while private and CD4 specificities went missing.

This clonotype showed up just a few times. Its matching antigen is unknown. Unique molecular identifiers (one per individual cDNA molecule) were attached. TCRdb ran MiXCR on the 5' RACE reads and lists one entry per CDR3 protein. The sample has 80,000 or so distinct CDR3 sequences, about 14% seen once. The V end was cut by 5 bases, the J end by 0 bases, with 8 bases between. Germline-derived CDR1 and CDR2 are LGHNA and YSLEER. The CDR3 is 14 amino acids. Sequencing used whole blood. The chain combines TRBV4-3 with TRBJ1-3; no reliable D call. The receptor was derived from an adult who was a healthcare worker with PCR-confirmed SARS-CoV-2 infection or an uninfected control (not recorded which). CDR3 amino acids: CASSERDSGNTIYF. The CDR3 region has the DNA TGCGCCAGCAGCGAACGGGACTCTGGAAACACCATATATTTT.